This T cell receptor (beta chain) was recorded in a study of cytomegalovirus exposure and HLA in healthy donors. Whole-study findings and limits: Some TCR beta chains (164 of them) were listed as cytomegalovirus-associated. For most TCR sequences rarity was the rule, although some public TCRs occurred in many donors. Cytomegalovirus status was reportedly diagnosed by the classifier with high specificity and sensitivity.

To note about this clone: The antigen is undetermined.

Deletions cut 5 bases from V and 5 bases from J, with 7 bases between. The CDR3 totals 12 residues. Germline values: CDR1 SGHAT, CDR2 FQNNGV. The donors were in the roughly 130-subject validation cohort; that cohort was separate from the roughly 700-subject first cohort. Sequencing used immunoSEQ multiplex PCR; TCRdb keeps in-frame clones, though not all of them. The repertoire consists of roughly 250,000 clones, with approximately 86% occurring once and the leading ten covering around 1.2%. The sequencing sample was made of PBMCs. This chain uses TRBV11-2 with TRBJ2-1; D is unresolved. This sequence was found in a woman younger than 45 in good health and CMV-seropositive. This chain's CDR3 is CASSIFDNEQFF. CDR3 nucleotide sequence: TGTGCCAGCAGCATATTTGACAATGAGCAGTTCTTC.